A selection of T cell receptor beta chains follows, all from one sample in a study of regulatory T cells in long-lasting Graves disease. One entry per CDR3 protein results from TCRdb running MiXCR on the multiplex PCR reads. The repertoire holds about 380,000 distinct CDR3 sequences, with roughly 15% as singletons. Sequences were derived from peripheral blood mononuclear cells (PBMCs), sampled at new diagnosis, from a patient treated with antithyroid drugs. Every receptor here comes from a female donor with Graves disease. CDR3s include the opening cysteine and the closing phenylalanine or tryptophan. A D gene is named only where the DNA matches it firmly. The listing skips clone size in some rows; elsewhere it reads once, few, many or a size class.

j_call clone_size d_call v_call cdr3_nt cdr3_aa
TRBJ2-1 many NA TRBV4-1 TGCGCCAGCAGCCAATACATTAGCAATGAGCAGTTCTTC CASSQYISNEQFF
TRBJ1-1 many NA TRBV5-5 TGTGCCAGCAGCCCAAGGGGATTGAAGAACACTGAAGCTTTCTTT CASSPRGLKNTEAFF
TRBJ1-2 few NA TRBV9 TGTGCCAGCAGCATGACCAGGGGTTTTGATGGCTACACCTTC CASSMTRGFDGYTF
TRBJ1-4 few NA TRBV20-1 TGCAGTGCTAGAAACATGGATGAAAAACTGTTTTTT CSARNMDEKLFF
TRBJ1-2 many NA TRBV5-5 TGTGCCAGCAGCTTGGTGGGCACCGTGAGTAACTATGGCTACACCTTC CASSLVGTVSNYGYTF
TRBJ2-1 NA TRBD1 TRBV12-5 TGTGCTAGCGGTACCGGGACAGGGGGCAATGAGCAGTTCTTC CASGTGTGGNEQFF
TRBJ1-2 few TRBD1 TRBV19 TGTGCCAGTACCCGGAACAGGGGACATGGCTACACCTTC CASTRNRGHGYTF
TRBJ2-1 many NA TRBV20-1 TGCAGTGCTACGTCCTACAATGAGCAGTTCTTC CSATSYNEQFF
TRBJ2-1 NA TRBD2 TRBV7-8 TGTGCCAGCAGCTTCGGCGGGAGGAATTATGAGCAGTTCTTC CASSFGGRNYEQFF
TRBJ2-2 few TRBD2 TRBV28 TGTGCCAGCAGCGATACTAGCGCCGCGGGGCTGACCGGGGAGCTGTTTTTT CASSDTSAAGLTGELFF
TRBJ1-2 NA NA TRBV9 TGTGCCAGCAGCGCCCAGACCGACTTCTATGGCTACACCTTC CASSAQTDFYGYTF
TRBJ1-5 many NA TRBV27 TGTGCCAGCAGTTTATCCCCCGGGAATCAGCCCCAGCATTTT CASSLSPGNQPQHF
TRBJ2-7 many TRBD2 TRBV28 TGTGCCAGCAGTGGGACTAGCGGGAACTACGAGCAGTACTTC CASSGTSGNYEQYF
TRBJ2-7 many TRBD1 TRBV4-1 TGCGCCAGCAGCCTAGAACCGACAGGGGTTTATGGTTCCTACGAGCAGTACTTC CASSLEPTGVYGSYEQYF
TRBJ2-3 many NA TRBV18 TGTGCCAGCTCACCTGAAAGCACAGATACGCAGTATTTT CASSPESTDTQYF
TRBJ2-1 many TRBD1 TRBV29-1 TGCAGCGTTGTTGGGACAGGGGATAATGAGCAGTTCTTC CSVVGTGDNEQFF
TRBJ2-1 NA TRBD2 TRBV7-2 TGTGCCAGCAGCTTAGTCATGCTAGCGGGAGGGAAAAATGAGCAGTTCTTC CASSLVMLAGGKNEQFF
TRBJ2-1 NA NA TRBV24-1 TGTGCCACCAGTGATTCTCACAATGAGCAGTTCTTC CATSDSHNEQFF
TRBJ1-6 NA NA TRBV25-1 TGTGCCAGCAGGAAGGACTTCCATTCACCCCTCCACTTT CASRKDFHSPLHF
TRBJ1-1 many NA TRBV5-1 TGCGCCAGCAGCTTTCACCAGGGAACTGAAGCTTTCTTT CASSFHQGTEAFF
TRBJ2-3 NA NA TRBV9 TGTGCCAGCAGCGCGACCTCCACAGGGACTAGCACAGATACGCAGTATTTT CASSATSTGTSTDTQYF
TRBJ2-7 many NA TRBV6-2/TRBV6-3 TGTGCCAGCAGTTACTCGGGACTCAACTACGAGCAGTACTTC CASSYSGLNYEQYF
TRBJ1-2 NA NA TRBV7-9 TGTGCCAGCAGCGCAGGGAACGGCTATGGCTACACCTTC CASSAGNGYGYTF
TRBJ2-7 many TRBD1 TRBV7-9 TGTGCCAGCAGCTCCCATCAGGACAGGGGGCGATACGAGCAGTACTTC CASSSHQDRGRYEQYF
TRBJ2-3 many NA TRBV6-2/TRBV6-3 TGTGCCAGCAGCAGTCTACCAAGGGCAGATACGCAGTATTTT CASSSLPRADTQYF
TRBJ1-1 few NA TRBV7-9 TGTGCCAGCAGCTTACCGGAGACGTATGTGAACACTGAAGCTTTCTTT CASSLPETYVNTEAFF
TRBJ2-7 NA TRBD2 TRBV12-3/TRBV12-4 TGTGCCAGCAGCCAAGCTAGCGGGGACTACGAGCAGTACTTC CASSQASGDYEQYF
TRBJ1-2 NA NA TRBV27 TGTGCCAGCGCAATGGTGCTGGGTGGCTACACCTTC CASAMVLGGYTF
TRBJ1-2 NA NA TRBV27 TGTGCCAGCAGTGAGTCGAACAGGGCTGCGGCCGGCTACACCTTC CASSESNRAAAGYTF
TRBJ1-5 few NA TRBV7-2 TGTGCCAGCAGCTCCGGGTCCATGAAGGGGCAGCCCCAGCATTTT CASSSGSMKGQPQHF
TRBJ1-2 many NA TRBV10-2 TGCGCCAGCAGTCCTGCGGGACACGACTACTATGGCTACACCTTC CASSPAGHDYYGYTF
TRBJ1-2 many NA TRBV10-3 TGTGCCATCAGTGAGTCGTTATGGGAGGCCTATGGCTACACCTTC CAISESLWEAYGYTF
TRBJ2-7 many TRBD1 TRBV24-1 TGTGCCACCAGTGATGGGACAGCGGAATACGAGCAGTACTTC CATSDGTAEYEQYF
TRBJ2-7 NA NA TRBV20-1 TGCAGTGCGTGGCGAGGTCAGGGGTTGGGACGGCCCCGGGGCGAGCAGTACTTC CSAWRGQGLGRPRGEQYF
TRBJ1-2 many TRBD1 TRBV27 TGTGCCAGCAGGGGGGACAGGAACTATGGCTACACCTTC CASRGDRNYGYTF
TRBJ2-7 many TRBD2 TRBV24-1 TGTGCCACCAGTGATCGGACTAGCGGGAGCTACGAGCAGTACTTC CATSDRTSGSYEQYF
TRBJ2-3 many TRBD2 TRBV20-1 TGCAGTGCTAGACCCATACTAGCGGGAATATCAGATACGCAGTATTTT CSARPILAGISDTQYF
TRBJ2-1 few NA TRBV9 TGTGCCAGCAGCGCCCGCGGCTTTGACAATGAGCAGTTCTTC CASSARGFDNEQFF
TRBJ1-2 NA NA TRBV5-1 TGCGCCAGCAGCCCTTTGGAGGGGGACTATGGCTACACCTTC CASSPLEGDYGYTF
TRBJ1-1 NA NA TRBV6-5 TGTGCCAGCAGTTACCGACAGGCTAACACTGAAGCTTTCTTT CASSYRQANTEAFF
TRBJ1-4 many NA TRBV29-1 TGCAGCGTTGTAGCAGTTCCTACGGATGAAAAACTGTTTTTT CSVVAVPTDEKLFF
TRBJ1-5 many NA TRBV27 TGTGCCAGCAGTTTACGCGGGGTCCAAAGTCAGCCCCAGCATTTT CASSLRGVQSQPQHF
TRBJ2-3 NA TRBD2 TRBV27 TGTGCCAGCAGAAGACTAGCGGGCCTAGAAGATACGCAGTATTTT CASRRLAGLEDTQYF
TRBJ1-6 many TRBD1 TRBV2 TGTGCCAGCAGTGACCTGGACAGGGGACGGAATTCACCCCTCCACTTT CASSDLDRGRNSPLHF
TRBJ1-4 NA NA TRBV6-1 TGTGCCAGCAGTGATCTTCTAGGGGGTGAAAAACTGTTTTTT CASSDLLGGEKLFF
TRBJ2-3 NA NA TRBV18 TGTGCCAGCTCACCAGCCGGGGTCAGCCGCACAGATACGCAGTATTTT CASSPAGVSRTDTQYF
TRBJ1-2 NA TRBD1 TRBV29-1 TGCAGCGTTGAAGGGACCGGGACAGAGATCTATGGCTACACCTTC CSVEGTGTEIYGYTF